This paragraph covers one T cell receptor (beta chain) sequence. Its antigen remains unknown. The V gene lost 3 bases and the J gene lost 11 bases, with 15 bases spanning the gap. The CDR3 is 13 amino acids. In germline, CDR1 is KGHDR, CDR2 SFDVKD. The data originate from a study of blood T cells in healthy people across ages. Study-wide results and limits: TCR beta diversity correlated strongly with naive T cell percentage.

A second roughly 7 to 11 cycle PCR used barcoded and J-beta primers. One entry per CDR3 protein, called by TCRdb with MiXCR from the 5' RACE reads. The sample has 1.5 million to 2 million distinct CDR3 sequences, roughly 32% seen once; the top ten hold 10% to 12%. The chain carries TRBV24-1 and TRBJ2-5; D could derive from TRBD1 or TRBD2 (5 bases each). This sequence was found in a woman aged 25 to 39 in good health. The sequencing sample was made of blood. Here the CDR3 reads CATSDAGTPVQYF. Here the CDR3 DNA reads TGTGCCACCAGTGATGCCGGGACCCCGGTGCAGTACTTC.